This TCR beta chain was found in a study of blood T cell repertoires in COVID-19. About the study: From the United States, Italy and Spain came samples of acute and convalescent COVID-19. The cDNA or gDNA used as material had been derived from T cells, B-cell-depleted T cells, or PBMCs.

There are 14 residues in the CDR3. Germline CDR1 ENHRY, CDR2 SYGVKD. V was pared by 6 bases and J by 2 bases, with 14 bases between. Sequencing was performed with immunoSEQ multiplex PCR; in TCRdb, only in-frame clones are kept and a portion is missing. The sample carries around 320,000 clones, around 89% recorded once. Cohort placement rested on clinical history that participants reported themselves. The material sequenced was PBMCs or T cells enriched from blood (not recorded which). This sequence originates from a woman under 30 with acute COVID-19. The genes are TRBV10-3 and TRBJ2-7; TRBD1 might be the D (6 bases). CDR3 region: CAIREGQPAYEQYF. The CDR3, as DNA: TGTGCCATCAGAGAGGGACAACCGGCCTACGAGCAGTACTTC.